This T cell receptor beta chain was recorded in a study of blood T cell repertoires in COVID-19. Germline V gene lookup returns CDR1 SGHVS and CDR2 FQNEAQ. There are 14 residues in the CDR3. V was cut by 2 bases and J by 6 bases, with 14 bases left in between. TCRdb keeps only in-frame clones here, not all; method: immunoSEQ multiplex PCR. The table includes some 89,000 clones, approximately 84% detected once. The chain carries TRBV7-8 and TRBJ2-7; tentatively, D is TRBD1 (6 bases). The source is a man aged 55 to 70 with acute or convalescent COVID-19. Sequenced: peripheral blood. The CDR3 loop is CASSLRTGFAEQYF. The DNA of the CDR3 is TGTGCCAGCAGCTTAAGAACAGGGTTCGCCGAGCAGTACTTC.